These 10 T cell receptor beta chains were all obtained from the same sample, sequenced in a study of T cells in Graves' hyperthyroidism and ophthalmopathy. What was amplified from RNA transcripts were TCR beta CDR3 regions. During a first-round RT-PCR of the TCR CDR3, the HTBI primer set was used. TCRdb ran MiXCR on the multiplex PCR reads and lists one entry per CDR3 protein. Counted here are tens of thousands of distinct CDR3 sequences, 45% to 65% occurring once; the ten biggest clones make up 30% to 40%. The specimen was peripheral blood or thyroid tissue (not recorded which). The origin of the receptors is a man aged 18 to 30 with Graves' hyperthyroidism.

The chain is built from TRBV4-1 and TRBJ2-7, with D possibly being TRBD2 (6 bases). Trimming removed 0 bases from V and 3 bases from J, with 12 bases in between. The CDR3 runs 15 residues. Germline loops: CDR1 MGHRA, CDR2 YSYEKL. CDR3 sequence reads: CASSQDSSGRYEQYF. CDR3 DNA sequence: TGCGCCAGCAGCCAAGATTCGAGCGGGCGCTACGAGCAGTACTTC.

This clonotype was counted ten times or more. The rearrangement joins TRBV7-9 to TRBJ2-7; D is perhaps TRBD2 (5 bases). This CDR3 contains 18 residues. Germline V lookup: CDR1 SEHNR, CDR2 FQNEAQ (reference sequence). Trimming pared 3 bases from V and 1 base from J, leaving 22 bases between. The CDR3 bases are TGTGCCAGCAGCTTTCATGGTGTAGCTTCGGAGGCTTCCTACGAGCAGTACTTC. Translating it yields CASSFHGVASEASYEQYF.

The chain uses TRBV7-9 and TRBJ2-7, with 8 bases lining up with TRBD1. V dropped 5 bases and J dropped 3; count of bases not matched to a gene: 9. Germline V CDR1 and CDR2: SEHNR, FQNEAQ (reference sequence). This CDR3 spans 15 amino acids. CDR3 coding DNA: TGTGCCAGCAGCCTGACCGACAGGGGCATCTACGAGCAGTACTTC. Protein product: CASSLTDRGIYEQYF.

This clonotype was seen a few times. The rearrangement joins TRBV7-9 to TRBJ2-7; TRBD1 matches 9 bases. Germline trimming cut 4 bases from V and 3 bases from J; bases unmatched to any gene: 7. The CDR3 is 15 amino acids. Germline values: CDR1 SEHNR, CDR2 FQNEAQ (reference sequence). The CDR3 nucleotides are TGTGCCAGCAGCTGGCCACCGGGACAGGGCTACGAGCAGTACTTC. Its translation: CASSWPPGQGYEQYF.

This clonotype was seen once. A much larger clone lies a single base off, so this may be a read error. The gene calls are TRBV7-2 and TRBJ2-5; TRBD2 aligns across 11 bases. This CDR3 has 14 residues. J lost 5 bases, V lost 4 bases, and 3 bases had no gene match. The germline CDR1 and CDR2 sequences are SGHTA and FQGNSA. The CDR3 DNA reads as TGTGCCAGCAGCTCGACTAGCGGGGTGGAGACCCAGTACTTC. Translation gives CASSSTSGVETQYF.

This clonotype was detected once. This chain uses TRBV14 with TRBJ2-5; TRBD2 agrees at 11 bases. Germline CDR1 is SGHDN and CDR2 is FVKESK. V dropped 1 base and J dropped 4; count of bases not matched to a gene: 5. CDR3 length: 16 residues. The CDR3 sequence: CASSQGSLAGGETQYF. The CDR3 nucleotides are TGTGCCAGCAGCCAAGGGAGCCTAGCGGGAGGAGAGACCCAGTACTTC. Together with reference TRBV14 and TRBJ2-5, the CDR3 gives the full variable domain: EAGVTQFPSHSVIEKGQTVTLRCDPISGHDNLYWYRRVMGKEIKFLLHFVKESKQDESGMPNNRFLAERTGGTYSTLKVQPAELEDSGVYFCASSQGSLAGGETQYFGPGTRLLVL.

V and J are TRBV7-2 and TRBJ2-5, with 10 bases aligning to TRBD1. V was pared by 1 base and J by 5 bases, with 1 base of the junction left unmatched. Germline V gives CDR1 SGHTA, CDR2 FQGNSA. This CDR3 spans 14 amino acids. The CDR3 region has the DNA TGTGCCAGCAGCTTAGGGACAGGGGGGGAGACCCAGTACTTC. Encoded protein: CASSLGTGGETQYF. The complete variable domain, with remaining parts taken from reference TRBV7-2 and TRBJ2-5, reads GAGVSQSPSNKVTEKGKDVELRCDPISGHTALYWYRQSLGQGLEFLIYFQGNSAPDKSGLPSDRFSAERTGGSVSTLTIQRTQQEDSAVYLCASSLGTGGETQYFGPGTRLLVL.

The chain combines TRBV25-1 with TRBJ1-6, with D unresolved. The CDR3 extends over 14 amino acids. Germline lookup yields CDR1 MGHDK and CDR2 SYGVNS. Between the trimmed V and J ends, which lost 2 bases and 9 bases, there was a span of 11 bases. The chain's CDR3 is CASSEDPRTSPLHF. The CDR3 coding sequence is TGTGCCAGCAGTGAAGACCCTAGGACTTCACCCCTCCACTTT.

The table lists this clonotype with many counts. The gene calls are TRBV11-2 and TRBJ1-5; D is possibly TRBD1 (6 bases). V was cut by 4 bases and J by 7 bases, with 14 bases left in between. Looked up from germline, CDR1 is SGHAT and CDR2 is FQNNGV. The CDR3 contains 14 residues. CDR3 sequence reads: CASSSRGGRQPQHF. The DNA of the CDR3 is TGTGCCAGCAGCTCCAGGGGCGGGAGGCAGCCCCAGCATTTT.

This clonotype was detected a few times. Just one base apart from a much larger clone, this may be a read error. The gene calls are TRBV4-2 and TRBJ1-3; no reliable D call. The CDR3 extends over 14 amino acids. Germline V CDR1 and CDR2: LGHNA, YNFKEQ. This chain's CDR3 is CASSQETSGDTIYF. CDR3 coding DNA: TGTGCCAGCAGCCAAGAAACCTCTGGAGACACCATATATTTT.